This T cell receptor beta chain comes out of a study of blood T cell repertoires in COVID-19. Study-wide context: The origin of the acute and convalescent COVID-19 samples was the United States, Italy and Spain. In each case, the material was cDNA or gDNA derived from T cells, B-cell-depleted T cells, or PBMCs.

The V gene's germline CDR1 is MRHNA and CDR2 SNTAGT. The CDR3 has 15 residues. The ends lost 2 bases at V and 5 bases at J; junction bases unmatched: 8. As processed by the authors: How many nucleated cells were present was estimated from reference gene primer amplification. The data were produced by immunoSEQ multiplex PCR, yet TCRdb's version contains in-frame clones alone and is incomplete. V, J and clone size derive from that table, while D and trimming were established from the DNA sequence. The sample includes some 93,000 clones, about 89% of them seen just once. The clonotype was recovered from a man over 45 with acute or convalescent COVID-19. The sequenced sample was peripheral blood. The chain joins TRBV6-4 to TRBJ1-2; 7 bases map to TRBD1. DNA for the CDR3: TGTGCCAGCAGTGACGATCGGGGACAGTGGTATGGCTACACCTTC. Encoded protein: CASSDDRGQWYGYTF.